These 20 T cell receptor beta chains share one sample of origin, sequenced in a study of shared clonotypes between healthy human individuals (dated by TCRdb to the early 2020s). The library was produced with the immunoSEQ multiplex PCR assay. In TCRdb, the immuneACCESS table is reduced to in-frame sequences with V and J assigned. These tables do not hold every clone; where another copy was compared, an unresolved V gene accounts for under half, and the others remain unexplained. This sample has 2 million to 2.5 million clones in its table, and 80% to 95% of those were observed once. Around 0.4% of the sample is held by the ten biggest clonotypes. Sequenced: naive CD4+ T cells from PBMCs. Explained via the paper, the cell subset or site label denotes: CD45RA+ positively selected. These receptors all stem from a man between 18 and 29 years old in good health. Some clones in this sample may be carry-over from other donors' samples.

The CDR3 loop is CASSLPGASYEQYF. CDR3 sequence (DNA): TGTGCCAGCAGCTTACCGGGGGCATCCTACGAGCAGTACTTC. This chain joins TRBV7-6 and TRBJ2-7; D assignment may be TRBD1 or TRBD2 (6 bases each). The CDR3 length is 14 residues. V gave up 2 bases and J gave up 1 base, with 9 bases separating them. The germline V gene has CDR1 SGHVS and CDR2 FNYEAQ.

This clone was seen a single time. The rearrangement uses TRBV11-2 and TRBJ2-1, with D maybe TRBD2 (6 bases). Germline V gene lookup returns CDR1 SGHAT and CDR2 FQNNGV. This CDR3 region has 16 residues. Trimming cost V 5 bases and J 0 bases, with 14 bases left between them. The CDR3 here is CASSHRSGISYNEQFF. The CDR3 nucleotides read TGTGCCAGCAGCCACCGTAGCGGAATCTCCTACAATGAGCAGTTCTTC.

The V and J genes are TRBV25-1 and TRBJ1-4, with D unresolved. The germline gives CDR1 MGHDK, CDR2 SYGVNS. The CDR3 has 13 amino acids. V lost 4 bases and J lost 8, with 11 bases in between. The CDR3 region has the DNA TGTGCCAGCAGTGGACCCGGGAGGGAAAAACTGTTTTTT. This codes for CASSGPGREKLFF.

The CDR3 sequence: CASSPPPGTDTQYF. The CDR3 DNA reads TGTGCCAGCAGCCCCCCTCCGGGCACAGATACGCAGTATTTT. This sequence joins TRBV5-4 and TRBJ2-3, with unresolved D. The CDR3 extends over 14 amino acids. V gave up 4 bases and J gave up 1 base, with 10 bases separating them. Looked up from germline, CDR1 is SGHNT and CDR2 is YYREEE (reference sequence).

The chain has TRBV18 and TRBJ1-2, with a tentative D call TRBD1 (5 bases). Germline V gives CDR1 KGHSH, CDR2 LQKENI. The ends were cut back, 3 bases at V and 7 bases at J, with 15 bases in the middle. The CDR3 covers 14 residues. CDR3 in amino acids: CASSPLERGAGYTF. DNA for the CDR3: TGTGCCAGCTCACCTCTCGAAAGGGGCGCTGGCTACACCTTC.

The chain uses TRBV7-8 and TRBJ2-1; TRBD1 is a possible D gene (5 bases). This CDR3 has 13 amino acids. The V and J ends lost 1 base and 9 bases respectively, with 10 bases between them. The germline CDR1 and CDR2 sequences are SGHVS and FQNEAQ. This chain's CDR3 is CASSLVRAAEQFF. The CDR3 nucleotides read TGTGCCAGCAGCTTAGTCAGGGCAGCTGAGCAGTTCTTC.

V is TRBV6-5 and J is TRBJ2-5, with a tentative D call TRBD1 (6 bases). The germline gives CDR1 MNHEY, CDR2 SVGAGI. V shed 2 bases and J shed 3 bases, with 16 bases lying between them. This CDR3 has 16 amino acids. CDR3 in DNA: TGTGCCAGCAGTTACGACTTCAGGGGCGGAGAAGAGACCCAGTACTTC. This codes for CASSYDFRGGEETQYF.

Concerning this clone: At the DNA level, this CDR3 is encoded by other sequences in the same sample as well. The chain couples TRBV5-1 to TRBJ2-1, with a tentative D call TRBD1 (5 bases). The CDR3 runs to 14 residues. The ends were cut back, 0 bases at V and 3 bases at J, with 7 bases in the middle. Per the germline V gene, CDR1 is SGHRS and CDR2 is YFSETQ. The chain's CDR3 is CASSLGDSYNEQFF. CDR3 bases: TGCGCCAGCAGCTTGGGCGACAGCTACAATGAGCAGTTCTTC.

In the case of this clone: The same CDR3 also results from other DNA sequences found in this sample. This rearrangement joins TRBV18 to TRBJ2-2; 12 bases align to TRBD2. The ends lost 3 bases at V and 5 bases at J; junction bases unmatched: 1. The CDR3 extends over 15 amino acids. Per the germline V gene, CDR1 is KGHSH and CDR2 is LQKENI. CDR3 nucleotide sequence: TGTGCCAGCTCACCGACTAGCGGGGGTACCGGGGAGCTGTTTTTT. Protein product: CASSPTSGGTGELFF.

The gene calls are TRBV28 and TRBJ1-1; weak D call: TRBD1 (6 bases). Germline loops: CDR1 MDHEN, CDR2 SYDVKM. V lost 4 bases, J lost 5 bases, and 17 bases lay in between. The CDR3 loop spans 15 amino acids. The CDR3 sequence: CASSSGWGGATEAFF. The CDR3 bases are TGTGCCAGCAGTTCGGGCTGGGGGGGGGCGACTGAAGCTTTCTTT.

The chain is built from TRBV28 and TRBJ1-2; D is perhaps TRBD1 (6 bases). Germline-derived CDR1 and CDR2 are MDHEN and SYDVKM. The CDR3 runs 14 residues. The V end was cut by 8 bases, the J end by 4 bases, with 17 bases between. This chain's CDR3 is CASHRGGPSYGYTF. The CDR3 DNA is TGTGCCAGCCATCGCGGGGGCCCCTCCTATGGCTACACCTTC.

V usage is TRBV21-1 and J usage is TRBJ2-7. TRBV21-1 represents a pseudogene. This CDR3 contains 15 residues. CDR3: CASPKLGVGFHEQYF. The CDR3 DNA follows: TGTGCCAGCCCCAAGTTGGGGGTCGGCTTTCACGAGCAGTACTTC.

V gene TRBV5-1 combines with J gene TRBJ1-1, with unresolved D. CDR3 length: 14 amino acids. The germline V gene encodes CDR1 SGHRS and CDR2 YFSETQ. Trimming pared 5 bases from V and 3 bases from J, leaving 14 bases between. Here the CDR3 DNA reads TGCGCCAGCAGTGAGGCAGGAGTCCACACTGAAGCTTTCTTT. This codes for CASSEAGVHTEAFF.

The chain joins TRBV28 to TRBJ2-7, with TRBD2 matching 9 bases. The V gene end was trimmed by 7 bases and the J gene end by 0 bases; junction bases not matched to a gene: 7. The CDR3 has 15 amino acids. The germline V gene has CDR1 MDHEN and CDR2 SYDVKM. CDR3 sequence reads: CASIRLAGFSYEQYF. CDR3 nucleotides: TGTGCCAGCATCCGGCTAGCGGGATTCTCCTACGAGCAGTACTTC.

The chain joins TRBV4-1 to TRBJ1-1; 10 bases are shared with TRBD1. Germline V gene data show CDR1 as MGHRA and CDR2 as YSYEKL. This CDR3 has 16 amino acids. V gave up 3 bases and J gave up 3 bases; unmatched junction bases: 7. As DNA, the CDR3 is TGCGCCAGCAGCCATAGTGACAGGGGGCGGGACACTGAAGCTTTCTTT. Translating gives CASSHSDRGRDTEAFF.

This chain uses TRBV11-3 with TRBJ2-2; 8 bases fit TRBD1. Germline V CDR1 and CDR2: SGHNT, YENEEA. Trimming removed 4 bases from V and 6 bases from J; junction bases left unmatched: 7. This CDR3 spans 15 amino acids. CDR3 amino acids: CASSYGQGRAGELFF. The CDR3 nucleotides are TGTGCCAGCAGCTACGGACAGGGTAGAGCCGGGGAGCTGTTTTTT.

The V call is TRBV11-2, the J call TRBJ2-7; 7 bases match TRBD2. V was pared by 4 bases and J by 1 base, with 13 bases of the junction left unmatched. Germline-derived CDR1 and CDR2 are SGHAT and FQNNGV. The CDR3 loop spans 17 amino acids. Written as DNA, the CDR3 is TGTGCCAGCAGCTGGGGAAGGCGGGAGTTACAGTCCTACGAGCAGTACTTC. Protein: CASSWGRRELQSYEQYF. Looking up the rest from reference TRBV11-2 and TRBJ2-7 gives the full variable domain: EAGVAQSPRYKIIEKRQSVAFWCNPISGHATLYWYQQILGQGPKLLIQFQNNGVVDDSQLPKDRFSAERLKGVDSTLKIQPAKLEDSAVYLCASSWGRRELQSYEQYFGPGTRLTVT.

This chain connects TRBV10-1 to TRBJ2-7, with D perhaps matching TRBD1 or TRBD2 (5 bases each). Germline V CDR1 and CDR2: WNHNN, SYGVQD (reference sequence). The V and J ends lost 8 bases and 3 bases respectively, with 20 bases between them. The CDR3 covers 15 residues. The CDR3 loop is CASSSGQGGGYEQYF. The DNA of the CDR3 is TGCGCCAGCTCCTCAGGGCAGGGTGGGGGCTACGAGCAGTACTTC.

The gene calls are TRBV10-3 and TRBJ2-1; 8 positions match TRBD2. The trim removed 5 bases at V and 4 bases at J, leaving 7 bases unmatched. Germline V gene data show CDR1 as ENHRY and CDR2 as SYGVKD. The CDR3 has 15 amino acids. CDR3 amino acids: CAISPRGGIYNEQFF. The CDR3 nucleotides are TGTGCCATCAGTCCCCGGGGGGGCATATACAATGAGCAGTTCTTC.

The rearrangement joins TRBV5-1 to TRBJ2-4; D perhaps matches TRBD2 (6 bases). Germline CDR1 and CDR2: SGHRS and YFSETQ. The CDR3 contains 16 residues. Trimming shortened V by 0 bases and J by 0 bases, and 10 bases separated the two germline ends. CDR3 sequence reads: CASSLGGDLAKNIQYF. The CDR3 bases are TGCGCCAGCAGCTTGGGCGGGGACCTAGCCAAAAACATTCAGTACTTC.